The entry below gives a single TCR beta chain sequence along with its context. The data were taken from a study of T cells expressing NK-cell markers. On the study more broadly: Just one sequenced donor of eight was HCMV-seronegative, while seven were seropositive.

Using the 5' RACE reads, TCRdb records one entry per CDR3 protein without DNA. The sample table sets out 400,000 or so distinct CDR3 sequences. Germline CDR1 and CDR2: SEHNR and FQNEAQ (reference sequence). This CDR3 spans 14 amino acids. This TCR was sampled from a woman aged 50 to 60 in good health. The V and J genes are TRBV7-9 and TRBJ2-1; there is no DNA to check the TCRdb D call of TRBD1. Sequenced sample: blood T cells: a sorted CD56 or NKG2C T cell subset, CD4+ or CD8+ T cells, or bulk PBMC T cells (not recorded which). The CDR3 is CASRRDSSNNEQFF.